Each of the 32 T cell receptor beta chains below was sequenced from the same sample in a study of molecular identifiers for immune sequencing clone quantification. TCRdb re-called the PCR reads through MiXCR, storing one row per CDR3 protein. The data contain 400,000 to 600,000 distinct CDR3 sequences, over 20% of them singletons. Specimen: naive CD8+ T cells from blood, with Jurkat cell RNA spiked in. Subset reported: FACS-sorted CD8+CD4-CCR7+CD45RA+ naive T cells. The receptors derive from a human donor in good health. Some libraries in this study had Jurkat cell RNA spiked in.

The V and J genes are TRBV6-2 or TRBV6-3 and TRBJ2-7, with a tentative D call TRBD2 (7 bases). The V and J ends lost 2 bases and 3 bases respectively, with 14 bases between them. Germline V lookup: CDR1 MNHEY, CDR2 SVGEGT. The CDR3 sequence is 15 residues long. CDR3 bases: TGTGCCAGCAGTTACGGGAGGGGGTACGTCTACGAGCAGTACTTC. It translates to CASSYGRGYVYEQYF.

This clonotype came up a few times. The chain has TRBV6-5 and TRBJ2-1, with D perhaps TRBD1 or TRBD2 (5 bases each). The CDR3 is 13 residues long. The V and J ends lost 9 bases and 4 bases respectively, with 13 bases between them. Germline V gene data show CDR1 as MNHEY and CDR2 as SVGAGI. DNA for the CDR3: TGTGCCAGTCGAGGGGCACGATACAATGAGCAGTTCTTC. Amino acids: CASRGARYNEQFF.

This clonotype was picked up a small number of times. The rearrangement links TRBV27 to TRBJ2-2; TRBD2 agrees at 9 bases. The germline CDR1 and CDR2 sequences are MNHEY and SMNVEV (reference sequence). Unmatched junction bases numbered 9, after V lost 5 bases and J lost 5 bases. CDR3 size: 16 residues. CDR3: CASSPEALAGTGELFF. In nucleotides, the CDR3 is TGTGCCAGCAGTCCAGAGGCTCTAGCGGGAACCGGGGAGCTGTTTTTT.

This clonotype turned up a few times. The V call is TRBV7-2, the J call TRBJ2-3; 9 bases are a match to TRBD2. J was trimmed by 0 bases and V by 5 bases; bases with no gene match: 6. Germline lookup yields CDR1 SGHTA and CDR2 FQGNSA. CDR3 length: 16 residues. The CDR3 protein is CASSPWAGGSTDTQYF. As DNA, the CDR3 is TGTGCCAGCAGCCCATGGGCGGGAGGGAGCACAGATACGCAGTATTTT.

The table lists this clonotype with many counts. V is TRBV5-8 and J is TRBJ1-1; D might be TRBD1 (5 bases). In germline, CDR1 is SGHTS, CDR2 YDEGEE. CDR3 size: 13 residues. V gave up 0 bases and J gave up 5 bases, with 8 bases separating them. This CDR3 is CASSLGQRTEAFF. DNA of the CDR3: TGTGCCAGCAGCTTGGGACAGCGGACTGAAGCTTTCTTT.

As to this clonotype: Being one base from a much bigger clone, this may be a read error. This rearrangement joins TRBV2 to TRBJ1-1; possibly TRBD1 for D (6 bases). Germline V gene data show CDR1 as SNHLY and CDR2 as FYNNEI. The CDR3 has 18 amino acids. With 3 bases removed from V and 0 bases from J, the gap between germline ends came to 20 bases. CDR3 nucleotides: TGTGCCAGCAGTGATACAAGGGGGGCCCTATCCTTGAACACTGAAGCTTTCTTT. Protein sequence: CASSDTRGALSLNTEAFF. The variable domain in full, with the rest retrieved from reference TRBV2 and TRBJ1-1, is EPEVTQTPSHQVTQMGQEVILRCVPISNHLYFYWYRQILGQKVEFLVSFYNNEISEKSEIFDDQFSVERPDGSNFTLKIRSTKLEDSAMYFCASSDTRGALSLNTEAFFGQGTRLTVV.

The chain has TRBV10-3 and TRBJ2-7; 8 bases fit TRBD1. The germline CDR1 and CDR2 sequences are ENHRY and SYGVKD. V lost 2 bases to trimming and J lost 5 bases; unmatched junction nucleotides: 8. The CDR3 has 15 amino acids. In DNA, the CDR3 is TGTGCCATCAGTGAGCCGGACAGGGCCGCCGACGAGCAGTACTTC. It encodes CAISEPDRAADEQYF.

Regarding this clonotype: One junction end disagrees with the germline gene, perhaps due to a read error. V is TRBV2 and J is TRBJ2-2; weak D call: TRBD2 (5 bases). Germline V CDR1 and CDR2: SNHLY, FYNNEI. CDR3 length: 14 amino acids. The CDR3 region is CASSVPPRPGEPFF. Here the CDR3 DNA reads TGTGCCAGCAGTGTACCCCCCCGCCCCGGGGAGCCGTTTTTT.

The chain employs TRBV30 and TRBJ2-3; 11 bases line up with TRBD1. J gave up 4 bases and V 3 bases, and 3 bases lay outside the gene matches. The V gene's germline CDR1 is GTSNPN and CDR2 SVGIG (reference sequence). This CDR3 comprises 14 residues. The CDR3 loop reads CAWSPGQGADTQYF. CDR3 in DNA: TGTGCCTGGAGCCCGGGACAGGGGGCAGATACGCAGTATTTT.

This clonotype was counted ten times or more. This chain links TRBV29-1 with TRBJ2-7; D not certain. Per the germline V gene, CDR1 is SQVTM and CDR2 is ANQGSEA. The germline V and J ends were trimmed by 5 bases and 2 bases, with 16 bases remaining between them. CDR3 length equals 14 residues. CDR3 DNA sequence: TGCAGCGTTTTCAGCAAAGGTGGGGCCTACGAGCAGTACTTC. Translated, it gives CSVFSKGGAYEQYF.

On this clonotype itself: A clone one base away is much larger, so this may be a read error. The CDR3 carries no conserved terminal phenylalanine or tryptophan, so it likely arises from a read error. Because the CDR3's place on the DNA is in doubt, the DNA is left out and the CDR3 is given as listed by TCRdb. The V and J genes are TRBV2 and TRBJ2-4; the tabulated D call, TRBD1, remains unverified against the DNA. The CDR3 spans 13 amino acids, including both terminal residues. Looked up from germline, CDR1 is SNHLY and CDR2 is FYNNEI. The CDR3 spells CASSEEHSHPGYL.

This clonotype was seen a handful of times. The CDR3 reads CASSPRGLAGESSYEQYF. DNA of the CDR3: TGTGCCAGCAGCCCAAGAGGACTAGCGGGAGAATCCTCCTACGAGCAGTACTTC. V gene TRBV7-9 combines with J gene TRBJ2-7; 13 positions match TRBD2. J was trimmed by 0 bases and V by 5 bases; bases with no gene match: 10. The CDR3 contains 18 residues. Germline V lookup: CDR1 SEHNR, CDR2 FQNEAQ (reference sequence).

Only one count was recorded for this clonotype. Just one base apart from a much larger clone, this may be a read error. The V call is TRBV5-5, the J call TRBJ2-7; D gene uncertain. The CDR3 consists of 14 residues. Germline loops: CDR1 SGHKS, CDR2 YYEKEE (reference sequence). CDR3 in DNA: TGTGCCGGCAGCCTTTACGTGGCAGGCCACGAGCAGTACTTC. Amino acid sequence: CAGSLYVAGHEQYF.

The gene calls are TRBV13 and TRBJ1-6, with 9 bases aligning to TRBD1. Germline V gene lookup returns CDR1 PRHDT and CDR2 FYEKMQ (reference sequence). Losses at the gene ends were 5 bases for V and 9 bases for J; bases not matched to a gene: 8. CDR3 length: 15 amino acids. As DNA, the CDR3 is TGTGCCAGCAGCATGTCCCGGGACAGGGTTTCACCCCTCCACTTT. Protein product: CASSMSRDRVSPLHF.

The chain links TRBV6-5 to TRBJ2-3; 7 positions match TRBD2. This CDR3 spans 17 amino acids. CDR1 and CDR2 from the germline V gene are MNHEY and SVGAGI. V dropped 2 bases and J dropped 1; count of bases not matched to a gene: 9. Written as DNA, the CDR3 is TGTGCCAGCAGTTACCACGTGGGCGGGGGTGGCACAGATACGCAGTATTTT. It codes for CASSYHVGGGGTDTQYF.

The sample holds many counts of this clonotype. In nucleotides, the CDR3 is TGTGCCAGCAGTTCCCACCCTGGACAGACAAGCACAGATACGCAGTATTTT. Translating gives CASSSHPGQTSTDTQYF. This chain uses TRBV6-5 with TRBJ2-3; D possibly corresponds to TRBD1 (6 bases). The V gene's germline CDR1 is MNHEY and CDR2 SVGAGI. V was cut by 4 bases and J by 0 bases, with 17 bases left in between. This CDR3 contains 17 residues.

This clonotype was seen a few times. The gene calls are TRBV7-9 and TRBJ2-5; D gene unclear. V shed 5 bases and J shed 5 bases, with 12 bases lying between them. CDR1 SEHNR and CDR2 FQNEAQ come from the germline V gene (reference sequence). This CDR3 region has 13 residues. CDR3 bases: TGTGCCAGCAGCCCCGGCCCCGCGGAGACCCAGTACTTC. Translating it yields CASSPGPAETQYF.

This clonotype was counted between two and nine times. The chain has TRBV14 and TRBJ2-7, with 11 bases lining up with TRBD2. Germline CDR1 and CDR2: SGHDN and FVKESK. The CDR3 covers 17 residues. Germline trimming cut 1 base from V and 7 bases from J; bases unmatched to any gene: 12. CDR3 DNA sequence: TGTGCCAGCAGCCAAGGTTTTAGCGGGAGGGCATCGGGAGAGCAGTACTTC. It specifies CASSQGFSGRASGEQYF.

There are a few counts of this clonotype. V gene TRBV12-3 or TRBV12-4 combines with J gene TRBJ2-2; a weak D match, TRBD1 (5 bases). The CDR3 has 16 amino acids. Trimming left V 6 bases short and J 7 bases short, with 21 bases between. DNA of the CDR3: TGTGCCAGCAGATCTAGTCGGACATCTGAACACGGGGAGCTGTTTTTT. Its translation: CASRSSRTSEHGELFF.

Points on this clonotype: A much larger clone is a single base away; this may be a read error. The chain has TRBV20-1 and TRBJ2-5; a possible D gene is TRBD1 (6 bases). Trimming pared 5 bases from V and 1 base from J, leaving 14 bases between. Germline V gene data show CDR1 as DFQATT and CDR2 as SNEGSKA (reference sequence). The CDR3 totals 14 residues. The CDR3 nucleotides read TGCAGTGCTGGCGGACAGACTATCCAAGAGACCCAGTACTTC. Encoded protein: CSAGGQTIQETQYF.

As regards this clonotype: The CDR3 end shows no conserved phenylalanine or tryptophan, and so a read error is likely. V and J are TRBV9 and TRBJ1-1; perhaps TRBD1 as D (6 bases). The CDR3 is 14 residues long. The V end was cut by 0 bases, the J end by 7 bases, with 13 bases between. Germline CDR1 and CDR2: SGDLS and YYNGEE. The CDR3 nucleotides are TGTGCCAGCAGCGTAGGAGGGGGGGAAGGTGAAGCTTTCCTT. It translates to CASSVGGGEGEAFL.

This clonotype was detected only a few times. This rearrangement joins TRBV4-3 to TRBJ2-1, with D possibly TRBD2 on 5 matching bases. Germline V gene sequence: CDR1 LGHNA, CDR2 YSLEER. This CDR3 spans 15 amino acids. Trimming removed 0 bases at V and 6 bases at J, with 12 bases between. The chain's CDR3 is CASSQDSGSGNEQFF. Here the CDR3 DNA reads TGCGCCAGCAGCCAAGATTCGGGAAGCGGCAATGAGCAGTTCTTC.

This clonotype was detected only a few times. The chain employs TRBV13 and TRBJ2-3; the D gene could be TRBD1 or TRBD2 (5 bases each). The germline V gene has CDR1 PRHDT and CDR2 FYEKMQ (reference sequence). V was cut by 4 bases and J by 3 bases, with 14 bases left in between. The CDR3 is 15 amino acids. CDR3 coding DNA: TGTGCCAGCAGCTCCCGGGACCAGGGTACAGATACGCAGTATTTT. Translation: CASSSRDQGTDTQYF.

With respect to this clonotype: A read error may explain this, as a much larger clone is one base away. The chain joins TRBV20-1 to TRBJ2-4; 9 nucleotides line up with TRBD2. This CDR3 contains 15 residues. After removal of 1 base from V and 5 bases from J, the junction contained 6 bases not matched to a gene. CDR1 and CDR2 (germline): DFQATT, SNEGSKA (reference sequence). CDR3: CSARGLAETQNIQYF. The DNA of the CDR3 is TGCAGTGCTAGAGGACTAGCGGAGACCCAAAACATTCAGTACTTC.

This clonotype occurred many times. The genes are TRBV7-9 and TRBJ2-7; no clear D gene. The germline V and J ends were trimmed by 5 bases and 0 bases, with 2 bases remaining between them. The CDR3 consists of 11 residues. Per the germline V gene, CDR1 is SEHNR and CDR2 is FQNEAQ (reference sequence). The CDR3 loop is CASSRSYEQYF. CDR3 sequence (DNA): TGTGCCAGCAGCCGCTCCTACGAGCAGTACTTC.

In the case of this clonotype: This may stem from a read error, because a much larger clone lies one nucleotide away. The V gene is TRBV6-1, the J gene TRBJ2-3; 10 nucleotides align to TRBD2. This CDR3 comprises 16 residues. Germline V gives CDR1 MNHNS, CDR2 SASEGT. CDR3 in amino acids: CAGSEALAGGTDTQYF. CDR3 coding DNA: TGTGCCGGCAGTGAAGCGCTAGCGGGGGGCACAGATACGCAGTATTTT.

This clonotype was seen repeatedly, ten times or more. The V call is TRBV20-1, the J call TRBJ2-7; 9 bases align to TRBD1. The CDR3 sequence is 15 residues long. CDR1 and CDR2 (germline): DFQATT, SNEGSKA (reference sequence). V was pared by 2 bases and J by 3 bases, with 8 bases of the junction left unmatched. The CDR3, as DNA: TGCAGTGCTAGACCGACAGGGGGGTTGGGCTACGAGCAGTACTTC. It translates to CSARPTGGLGYEQYF.

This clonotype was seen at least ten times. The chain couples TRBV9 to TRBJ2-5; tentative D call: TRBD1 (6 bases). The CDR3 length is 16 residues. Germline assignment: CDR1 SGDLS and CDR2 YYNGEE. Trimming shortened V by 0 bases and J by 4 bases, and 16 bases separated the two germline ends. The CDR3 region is CASSVERDTTRETQYF. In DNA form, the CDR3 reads TGTGCCAGCAGCGTAGAGAGGGACACGACGCGAGAGACCCAGTACTTC.

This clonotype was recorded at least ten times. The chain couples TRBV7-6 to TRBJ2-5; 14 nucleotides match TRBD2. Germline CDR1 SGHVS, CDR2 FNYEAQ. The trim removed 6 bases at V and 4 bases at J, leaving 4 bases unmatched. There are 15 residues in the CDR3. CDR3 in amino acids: CASSLGLAGVETQYF. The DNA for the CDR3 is TGTGCCAGCAGTCTGGGACTAGCGGGAGTAGAGACCCAGTACTTC. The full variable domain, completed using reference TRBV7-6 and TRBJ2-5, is GAGVSQSPRYKVTKRGQDVALRCDPISGHVSLYWYRQALGQGPEFLTYFNYEAQQDKSGLPNDRFSAERPEGSISTLTIQRTEQRDSAMYRCASSLGLAGVETQYFGPGTRLLVL.

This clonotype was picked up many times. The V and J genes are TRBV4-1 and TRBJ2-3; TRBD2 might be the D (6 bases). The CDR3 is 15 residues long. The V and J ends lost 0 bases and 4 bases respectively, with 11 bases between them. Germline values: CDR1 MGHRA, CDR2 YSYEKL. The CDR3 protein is CASSQEVTGADTQYF. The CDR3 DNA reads TGCGCCAGCAGCCAAGAGGTGACGGGGGCAGATACGCAGTATTTT.

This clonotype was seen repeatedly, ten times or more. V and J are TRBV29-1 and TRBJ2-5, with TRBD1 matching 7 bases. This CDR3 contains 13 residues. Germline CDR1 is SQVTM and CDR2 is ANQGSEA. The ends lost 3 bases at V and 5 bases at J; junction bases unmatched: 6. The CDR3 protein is CSVDFRQGETQYF. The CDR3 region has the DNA TGCAGCGTTGATTTTCGACAGGGCGAGACCCAGTACTTC.

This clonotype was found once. The CDR3 here is CASSEKIPASFYNSPLHF. The CDR3 region has the DNA TGTGCCAGCAGCGAAAAAATCCCAGCAAGCTTCTATAATTCACCCCTCCACTTT. The genes are TRBV7-6 and TRBJ1-6; D unresolved. The CDR3 runs 18 residues. The germline V gene has CDR1 SGHVS and CDR2 FNYEAQ. Trimming shortened V by 5 bases and J by 3 bases, and 20 bases separated the two germline ends.